Listed below are T cell receptor beta chains from one sample, sequenced in a study of T cell changes during pregnancy in multiple sclerosis. This table comes from immunoSEQ multiplex PCR, and its TCRdb copy is limited to in-frame clones, with some not included. The repertoire holds approximately 100,000 clones, with about 94% as singletons. This specimen was peripheral blood, taken in the third trimester of pregnancy. These receptors were collected from a female donor with multiple sclerosis, enrolled in a pregnancy study. CDR3s include the opening cysteine and the closing phenylalanine or tryptophan. D genes are given only for firm matches. For some rows the clone size is stated as once, few or many, or as a class when expanded; others skip it.

TRBV21-1	.	.	TRBJ2-7	CASRDRVKTAGPSYEQYF	TGTGCCAGCAGGGACAGGGTGAAGACGGCCGGACCATCCTACGAGCAGTACTTC
TRBV27	.	TRBD1	TRBJ2-7	CASSPGTGGAYEQYF	TGTGCCAGCAGCCCTGGGACAGGGGGTGCCTACGAGCAGTACTTC
TRBV9	.	.	TRBJ2-1	CASSVEGGGPWTSSNEQFF	TGTGCCAGCAGCGTAGAAGGTGGGGGGCCCTGGACTAGTAGCAATGAGCAGTTCTTC
TRBV19	once	.	TRBJ1-1	CASIGGANTEAFF	TGTGCCAGTATAGGGGGAGCTAACACTGAAGCTTTCTTT
TRBV2	.	TRBD2	TRBJ2-2	CASSETNLAGNTGELFF	TGTGCCAGCAGTGAAACAAACCTAGCGGGGAACACCGGGGAGCTGTTTTTT
TRBV27	.	TRBD1	TRBJ2-7	CASSPGGAYEQYF	TGTGCCAGCAGTCCAGGGGGCGCGTACGAGCAGTACTTC
TRBV7-9	.	.	TRBJ1-2	CASSATLNYGYTF	TGTGCCAGCAGCGCGACACTTAACTATGGCTACACCTTC
TRBV5-1	.	TRBD1	TRBJ2-5	CASSPQGGSETQYF	TGCGCCAGCAGCCCACAGGGGGGTTCGGAGACCCAGTACTTC
TRBV11-3	once	.	TRBJ2-2	CASSLGVGQQITGELFF	TGTGCCAGCAGCTTGGGTGTCGGACAGCAGATTACCGGGGAGCTGTTTTTT
TRBV7-3	.	.	TRBJ2-2	CASSLTRGISGWGAGELFF	TGTGCCAGCAGCTTAACGAGGGGTATCTCCGGTTGGGGGGCCGGGGAGCTGTTTTTT
TRBV10-3	.	.	TRBJ1-3	CAISDGGRGSGNTIYF	TGTGCCATCAGTGACGGGGGGCGAGGCTCTGGAAACACCATATATTTT
TRBV5-4	.	TRBD1	TRBJ2-7	CASSPGTVRSSYEQYF	TGTGCCAGCAGCCCGGGGACAGTCCGAAGCTCCTACGAGCAGTACTTC
TRBV13	.	.	TRBJ2-1	CASSLLTEGQFF	TGTGCCAGCAGCCTACTAACGGAGGGGCAGTTCTTC
TRBV29-1	.	TRBD2	TRBJ2-7	CSGKISGSGEQYF	TGCAGCGGTAAAATTAGCGGGAGTGGCGAGCAGTACTTC
TRBV7-2	.	.	TRBJ2-5	CASSLVKGLVETQYF	TGTGCCAGCAGCTTAGTTAAGGGGTTAGTGGAGACCCAGTACTTC
TRBV29-1	.	.	TRBJ2-5	CSAGASQETQYF	TGCAGCGCTGGAGCGTCCCAAGAGACCCAGTACTTC
TRBV5-1	.	.	TRBJ1-2	CASSLGDHGYTF	TGCGCCAGCAGCTTGGGAGATCATGGCTACACCTTC
TRBV5-1	.	TRBD2	TRBJ2-5	CASSLAGGMETQYF	TGCGCCAGCAGCTTGGCGGGAGGAATGGAGACCCAGTACTTC
TRBV5-6	once	.	TRBJ2-1	CASSLGELRLGGDEQFF	TGTGCCAGCAGCTTAGGCGAATTGAGACTAGGGGGCGATGAGCAGTTCTTC
TRBV7-2	.	.	TRBJ2-7	CASSLTTSSYEQYF	TGTGCCAGCAGCTTAACAACTAGCTCCTACGAGCAGTACTTC
TRBV7-8	.	TRBD2	TRBJ2-2	CASSPTSGRSGGELFF	TGTGCCAGCAGCCCAACTAGCGGGAGGAGTGGCGGGGAGCTGTTTTTT
TRBV5-6	.	.	TRBJ1-5	CASTLRGANNQPQHF	TGTGCCAGCACCCTACGGGGGGCCAACAATCAGCCCCAGCATTTT
TRBV28	.	TRBD1	TRBJ1-2	CASSLSQGSGYTF	TGTGCCAGCAGTTTATCACAGGGGTCTGGCTACACCTTC
TRBV5-6	.	TRBD2	TRBJ2-1	CASMILGRGSGSGNEQFF	TGTGCCAGCATGATTCTGGGTCGGGGTAGCGGGAGTGGCAATGAGCAGTTCTTC
TRBV6-5	.	.	TRBJ2-5	CASSYKNGSPRETQYF	TGTGCCAGCAGTTACAAAAATGGGTCACCGCGGGAGACCCAGTACTTC
TRBV28	.	TRBD1	TRBJ1-1	CASSPSDRGAFF	TGTGCCAGCAGTCCCTCGGACAGGGGAGCTTTCTTT
TRBV5-6	.	.	TRBJ1-4	CASSPFSQGYNEKLFF	TGTGCCAGCAGCCCGTTCTCCCAGGGTTATAATGAAAAACTGTTTTTT
TRBV19	.	.	TRBJ2-2	CASRRGRGTGELFF	TGTGCCAGTAGACGAGGGCGTGGCACCGGGGAGCTGTTTTTT